One sample yielded the 18 T cell receptor beta chains listed below, sequenced in a study of blood T cell repertoires in COVID-19 (TCRdb year 2020). The library was made by the immunoSEQ multiplex PCR assay. TCRdb provides this immuneACCESS table in a form limited to in-frame rearrangements. Some clones are lacking; in checked studies, under half of them reflect an unresolved V gene, and why the rest are absent is not known. For this sample there are over 70,000 clones; about 86% appear just once. The ten largest make up 15% to 20% of the sample. Sample: peripheral blood. The source of these receptors is a human donor in a cohort sampled during active COVID-19.

V usage is TRBV19 and J usage is TRBJ1-4; 8 bases align to TRBD1. CDR1 is LNHDA and CDR2 is SQIVND in the germline V gene (reference sequence). The ends lost 6 bases at V and 8 bases at J; junction bases unmatched: 11. CDR3 size: 15 residues. The chain's CDR3 is CASSWQGASGEKLFF. Here the CDR3 DNA reads TGTGCCAGTAGCTGGCAGGGGGCTTCGGGCGAAAAACTGTTTTTT.

The chain employs TRBV9 and TRBJ2-7, with a tentative D call TRBD2 (6 bases). CDR1 is SGDLS, CDR2 YYNGEE, per germline. There are 16 residues in the CDR3. Trimming shortened V by 4 bases and J by 5 bases, and 22 bases separated the two germline ends. CDR3: CASSLGTRSKAHEQYF. In DNA form, the CDR3 reads TGTGCCAGCAGCCTTGGGACTCGCTCTAAGGCGCACGAGCAGTACTTC.

This chain uses TRBV6-5 with TRBJ2-2, with D hard to call. The CDR3 is 16 amino acids. The V and J ends lost 1 base and 6 bases respectively, with 15 bases between them. Germline CDR1 and CDR2: MNHEY and SVGAGI. CDR3 loop: CASSYWLDGSSGELFF. The CDR3 DNA is TGTGCCAGCAGTTACTGGCTAGATGGTAGCTCCGGGGAGCTGTTTTTT.

As for this clone: Other DNA sequences in this sample translate to the same CDR3. V and J are TRBV19 and TRBJ1-4, with 9 nucleotides matching TRBD1. Germline V gene data show CDR1 as LNHDA and CDR2 as SQIVND (reference sequence). The trim removed 5 bases at V and 3 bases at J, leaving 7 bases unmatched. CDR3 length: 16 residues. The CDR3 protein is CASSGTGLASNEKLFF. The DNA of the CDR3 is TGTGCCAGTAGTGGGACAGGGTTGGCTTCTAATGAAAAACTGTTTTTT.

This chain joins TRBV19 and TRBJ1-2; D call uncertain. V dropped 1 base and J dropped 4 bases, with 10 bases sitting between them. Germline CDR1 reads LNHDA; CDR2 reads SQIVND (reference sequence). The CDR3 runs 14 residues. The CDR3 DNA is TGTGCCAGTAGTATAGCCGCAGAAAGCTATGGCTACACCTTC. Translation: CASSIAAESYGYTF.

V is TRBV5-1 and J is TRBJ2-2; possibly TRBD2 for D (6 bases). The length of the CDR3 is 15 residues. Germline CDR1 SGHRS, CDR2 YFSETQ. Trimming removed 4 bases from V and 4 bases from J, with 14 bases in between. The CDR3 loop reads CASSAMEGATGELFF. CDR3 sequence (DNA): TGCGCCAGCAGCGCCATGGAGGGCGCCACCGGGGAGCTGTTTTTT.

The chain joins TRBV7-2 to TRBJ1-3; D ambiguous. V was trimmed by 2 bases and J by 4 bases, leaving 15 bases between them. Germline lookup yields CDR1 SGHTA and CDR2 FQGNSA. The CDR3 has 16 residues. CDR3 loop: CASSLSWPGEGNTIYF. The CDR3 DNA reads as TGTGCCAGCAGCTTAAGTTGGCCAGGCGAAGGAAACACCATATATTTT.

This chain joins TRBV2 and TRBJ2-1, with D possibly TRBD1 on 5 matching bases. Germline V lookup: CDR1 SNHLY, CDR2 FYNNEI. The ends were cut back, 3 bases at V and 13 bases at J, with 10 bases in the middle. The CDR3 spans 11 residues. DNA of the CDR3: TGTGCCAGCAGTGATACAGGAGAACAGTTCTTC. Protein sequence: CASSDTGEQFF.

The chain joins TRBV7-8 to TRBJ1-1; 7 bases match TRBD1. This CDR3 is 13 amino acids long. Trimming cost V 4 bases and J 1 base; bases outside gene matches: 0. Germline CDR1 and CDR2: SGHVS and FQNEAQ. The CDR3 nucleotides read TGTGCCAGCAGCTGGGACAGGAACACTGAAGCTTTCTTT. Its protein is CASSWDRNTEAFF. Full variable domain (remainder filled in from reference TRBV7-8 and TRBJ1-1): GAGVSQSPRYKVAKRGQDVALRCDPISGHVSLFWYQQALGQGPEFLTYFQNEAQLDKSGLPSDRFFAERPEGSVSTLKIQRTQQEDSAVYLCASSWDRNTEAFFGQGTRLTVV.

This clone was detected only a few times. This chain links TRBV18 with TRBJ2-2, with D tentatively TRBD2 (6 bases). Germline loops: CDR1 KGHSH, CDR2 LQKENI. The CDR3 contains 15 residues. Deletions cut 4 bases from V and 0 bases from J, with 9 bases between. CDR3 sequence reads: CASSRGAANTGELFF. The DNA of the CDR3 is TGTGCCAGCTCACGCGGGGCGGCGAACACCGGGGAGCTGTTTTTT.

In regard to this clone: Because it lacks the conserved phenylalanine or tryptophan at the end, this CDR3 is likely a read error. The limits of the CDR3 on the DNA are not certain, so only TCRdb's listed CDR3 is given. This chain connects TRBV5-1 to TRBJ2-7; the table gives TRBD1 as D, unverified against the DNA. Germline V gives CDR1 SGHRS, CDR2 YFSETQ. With termini counted, the CDR3 has 10 amino acids. The CDR3 protein is CASSPGQGAI.

CDR3 bases: TGCGCCAGCAGCACCGCGGGACAGGGATACACTGAAGCTTTCTTT. Translating gives CASSTAGQGYTEAFF. The V gene is TRBV5-1, the J gene TRBJ1-1, with TRBD1 matching 9 bases. The CDR3 spans 15 residues. V gave up 4 bases and J gave up 3 bases; unmatched junction bases: 7. Per the germline V gene, CDR1 is SGHRS and CDR2 is YFSETQ.

This CDR3 is CASSQELQGSDTQYF. CDR3 DNA sequence: TGCGCCAGCAGCCAAGAGCTACAGGGATCGGATACGCAGTATTTT. The chain combines TRBV4-3 with TRBJ2-3; a possible D gene is TRBD1 (6 bases). The CDR3 length is 15 residues. Trimming shortened V by 0 bases and J by 6 bases, and 13 bases separated the two germline ends. Germline V gene sequence: CDR1 LGHNA, CDR2 YSLEER.

The chain has TRBV19 and TRBJ2-5, with 8 bases matching TRBD2. CDR1 LNHDA and CDR2 SQIVND come from the germline V gene (reference sequence). This CDR3 is built from 14 residues. The junction had 5 bases not matched to a gene; V was cut back by 4 bases and J by 4 bases. The CDR3 nucleotides read TGTGCCAGTAGTACAGGACTAGCTAGAGAGACCCAGTACTTC. Translated: CASSTGLARETQYF.

The chain carries TRBV6-5 and TRBJ1-2; the match to TRBD1 covers 7 bases. After removal of 3 bases from V and 10 bases from J, the junction contained 8 bases not matched to a gene. Per the germline V gene, CDR1 is MNHEY and CDR2 is SVGAGI. CDR3 length: 13 amino acids. Written as DNA, the CDR3 is TGTGCCAGCAGTTATCAATTAGGGGGCCCCTACACCTTC. Protein product: CASSYQLGGPYTF.

The J gene is TRBJ2-6, the V gene TRBV28, with TRBD2 matching 7 bases. This CDR3 region has 19 residues. The germline V gene encodes CDR1 MDHEN and CDR2 SYDVKM. V lost 5 bases to trimming and J lost 0 bases; unmatched junction nucleotides: 13. The CDR3: CASSPPVGGGDSGANVLTF. The CDR3 bases are TGTGCCAGCAGTCCGCCCGTGGGCGGGGGAGACTCTGGGGCCAACGTCCTGACTTTC.

The chain employs TRBV7-2 and TRBJ1-1; TRBD1 is a possible D gene (6 bases). The CDR3 is made up of 15 amino acids. CDR1 is SGHTA and CDR2 is FQGNSA in the germline V gene. The ends were cut back, 0 bases at V and 3 bases at J, with 11 bases in the middle. The CDR3 sequence is CASSLAFTGHTEAFF. DNA of the CDR3: TGTGCCAGCAGCTTAGCGTTCACAGGGCACACTGAAGCTTTCTTT.

The V call is TRBV27, the J call TRBJ2-1; a possible D gene is TRBD2 (5 bases). The ends were cut back, 1 base at V and 1 base at J, with 8 bases in the middle. Germline loops: CDR1 MNHEY, CDR2 SMNVEV (reference sequence). CDR3 length: 15 residues. The chain's CDR3 is CASSLLALSYNEQFF. CDR3 coding DNA: TGTGCCAGCAGTTTATTAGCGCTTTCCTACAATGAGCAGTTCTTC.